This TCR beta chain is from a study of response to subunit inactivated influenza vaccine. Germline V lookup: CDR1 SEHNR, CDR2 FQNEAQ (reference sequence). The CDR3 sequence is 16 residues long. With 0 bases clipped from V and 6 bases from J, the junction kept 9 bases outside the gene matches. MiXCR, applied by TCRdb to the RT-PCR reads, yields one record per CDR3 protein. The table records 150,000 to 200,000 distinct CDR3 sequences, roughly 12% of them present only once. This clonotype has just a few counts. Separately, the same data were catalogued under a study of T cells expressing NK-cell markers. That report adds: TCR beta libraries carry UMIs added by 5'RACE template switching. Of the CD8+ T cells in about 6 donors, about 1.0-7.0% belonged to dominant NKG2C+ clonotypes. In a handful of donors, dominant clonotypes made up about 28.3-60.1% of CD3+CD56-NKG2C+ cells.

The sequencing used CD8+ T cells sorted from PBMCs, collected 11 to 12 days after vaccination. The receptor was derived from a man in his fifties who received an inactivated influenza vaccine. The chain is built from TRBV7-9 and TRBJ1-1; 8 bases agree with TRBD1. CDR3 sequence (DNA): TGTGCCAGCAGCTTAGCCCGAGGACAGGGAAGAGCTGAAGCTTTCTTT. This codes for CASSLARGQGRAEAFF.